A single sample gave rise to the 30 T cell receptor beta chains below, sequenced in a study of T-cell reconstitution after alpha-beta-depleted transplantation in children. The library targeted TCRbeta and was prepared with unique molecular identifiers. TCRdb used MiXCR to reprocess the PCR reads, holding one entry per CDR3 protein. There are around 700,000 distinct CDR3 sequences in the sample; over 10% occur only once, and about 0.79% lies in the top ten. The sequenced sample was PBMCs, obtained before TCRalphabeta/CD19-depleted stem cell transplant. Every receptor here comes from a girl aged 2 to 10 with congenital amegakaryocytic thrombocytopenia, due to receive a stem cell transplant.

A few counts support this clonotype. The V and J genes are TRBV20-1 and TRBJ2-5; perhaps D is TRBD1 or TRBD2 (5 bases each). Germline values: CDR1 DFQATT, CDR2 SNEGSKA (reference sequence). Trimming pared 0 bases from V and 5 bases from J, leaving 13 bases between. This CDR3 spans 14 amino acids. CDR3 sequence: CSARDSRGRETQYF. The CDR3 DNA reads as TGCAGTGCTAGAGATTCCCGGGGCAGGGAGACCCAGTACTTC.

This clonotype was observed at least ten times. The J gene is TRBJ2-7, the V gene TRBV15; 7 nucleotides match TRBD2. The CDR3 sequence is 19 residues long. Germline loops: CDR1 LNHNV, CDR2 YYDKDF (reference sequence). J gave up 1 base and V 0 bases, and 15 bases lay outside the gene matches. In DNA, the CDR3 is TGTGCCACCAGCAGAGATCCTCTCGGGGCGGGAGATCTTTCCTACGAGCAGTACTTC. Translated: CATSRDPLGAGDLSYEQYF.

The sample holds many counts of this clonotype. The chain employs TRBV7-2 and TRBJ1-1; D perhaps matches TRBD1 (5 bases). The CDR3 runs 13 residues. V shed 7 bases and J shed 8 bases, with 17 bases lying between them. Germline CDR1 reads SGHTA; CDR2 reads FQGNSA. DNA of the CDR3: TGTGCCAGCATCCCCCCCTCAGGGAGAGAAGCTTTCTTT. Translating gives CASIPPSGREAFF.

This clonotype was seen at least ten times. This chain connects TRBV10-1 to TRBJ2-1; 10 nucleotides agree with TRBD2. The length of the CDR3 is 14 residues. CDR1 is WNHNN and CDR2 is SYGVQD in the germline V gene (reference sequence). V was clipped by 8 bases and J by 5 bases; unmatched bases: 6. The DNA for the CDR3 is TGCGCCAGCCAACCTAGCGGGAGCCACAATGAGCAGTTCTTC. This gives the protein CASQPSGSHNEQFF.

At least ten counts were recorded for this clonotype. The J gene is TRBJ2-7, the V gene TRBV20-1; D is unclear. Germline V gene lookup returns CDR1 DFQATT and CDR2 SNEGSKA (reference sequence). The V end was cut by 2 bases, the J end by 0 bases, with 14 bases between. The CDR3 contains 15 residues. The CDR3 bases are TGCAGTGCTAGAAGAGATGACCGATACTCCTACGAGCAGTACTTC. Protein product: CSARRDDRYSYEQYF.

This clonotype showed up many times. The CDR3 loop reads CSVGGLSYNEQFF. CDR3 coding DNA: TGCAGCGTTGGCGGACTCTCCTACAATGAGCAGTTCTTC. The V gene is TRBV29-1, the J gene TRBJ2-1, with a possible D match to TRBD2 (5 bases). The V gene's germline CDR1 is SQVTM and CDR2 ANQGSEA. The V end lost 4 bases, the J end lost 0 bases, and 7 bases lay between the germline ends. This CDR3 has 13 residues.

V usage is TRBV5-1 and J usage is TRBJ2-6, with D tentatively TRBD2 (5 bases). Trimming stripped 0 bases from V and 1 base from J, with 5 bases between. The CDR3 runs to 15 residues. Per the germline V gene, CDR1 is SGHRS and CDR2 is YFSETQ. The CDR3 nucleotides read TGCGCCAGCAGCTTGGGGGAGTCTGGGGCCAACGTCCTGACTTTC. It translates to CASSLGESGANVLTF.

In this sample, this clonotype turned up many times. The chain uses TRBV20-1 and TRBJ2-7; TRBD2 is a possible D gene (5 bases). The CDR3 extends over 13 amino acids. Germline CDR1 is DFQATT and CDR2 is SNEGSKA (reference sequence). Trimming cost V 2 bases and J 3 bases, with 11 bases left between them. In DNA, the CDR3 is TGCAGTGCTAGAAAGGTCGGGATCTACGAGCAGTACTTC. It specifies CSARKVGIYEQYF.

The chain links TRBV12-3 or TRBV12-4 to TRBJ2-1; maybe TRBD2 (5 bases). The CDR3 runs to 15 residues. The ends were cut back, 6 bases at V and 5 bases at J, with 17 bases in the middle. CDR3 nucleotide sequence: TGTGCCAGCAGCCCACCCCGGACTGGGGACAATGAGCAGTTCTTC. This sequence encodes CASSPPRTGDNEQFF.

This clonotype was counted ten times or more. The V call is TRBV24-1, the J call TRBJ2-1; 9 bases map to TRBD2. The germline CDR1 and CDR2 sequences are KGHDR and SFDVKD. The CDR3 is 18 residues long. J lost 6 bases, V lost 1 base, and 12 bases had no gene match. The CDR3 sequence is CATSDFRSAGGSANEQFF. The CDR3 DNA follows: TGTGCCACCAGTGATTTCCGATCGGCGGGAGGGTCAGCCAATGAGCAGTTCTTC.

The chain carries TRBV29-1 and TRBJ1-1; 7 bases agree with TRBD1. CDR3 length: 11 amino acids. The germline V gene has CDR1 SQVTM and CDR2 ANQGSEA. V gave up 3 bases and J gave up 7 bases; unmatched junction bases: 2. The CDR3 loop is CSVEWDSEAFF. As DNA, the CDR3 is TGCAGCGTTGAGTGGGACAGTGAAGCTTTCTTT.

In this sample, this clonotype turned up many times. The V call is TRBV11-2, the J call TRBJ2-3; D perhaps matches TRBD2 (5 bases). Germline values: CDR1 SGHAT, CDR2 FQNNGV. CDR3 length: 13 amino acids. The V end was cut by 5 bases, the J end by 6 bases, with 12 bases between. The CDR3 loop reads CASSPRRGDTQYF. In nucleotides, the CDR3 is TGTGCCAGCAGCCCCCGTAGAGGGGATACGCAGTATTTT.

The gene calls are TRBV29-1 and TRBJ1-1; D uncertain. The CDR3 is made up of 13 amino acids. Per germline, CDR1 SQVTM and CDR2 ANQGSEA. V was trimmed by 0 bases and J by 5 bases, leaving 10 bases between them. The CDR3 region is CSVEDTPGTEAFF. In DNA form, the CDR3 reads TGCAGCGTTGAAGACACCCCCGGGACTGAAGCTTTCTTT.

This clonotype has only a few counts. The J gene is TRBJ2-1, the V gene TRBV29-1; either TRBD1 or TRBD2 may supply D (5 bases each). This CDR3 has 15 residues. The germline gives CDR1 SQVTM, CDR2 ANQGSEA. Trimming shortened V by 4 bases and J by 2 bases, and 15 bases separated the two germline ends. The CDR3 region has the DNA TGCAGCGTTGCCCGGGACGGGATGGCCTACAATGAGCAGTTCTTC. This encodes CSVARDGMAYNEQFF.

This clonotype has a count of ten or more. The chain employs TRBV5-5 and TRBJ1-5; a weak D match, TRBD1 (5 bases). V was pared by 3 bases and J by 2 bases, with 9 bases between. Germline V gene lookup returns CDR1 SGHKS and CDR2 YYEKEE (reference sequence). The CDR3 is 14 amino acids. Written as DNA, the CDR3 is TGTGCCAGCAGCTATGGGGGGGGCAATCAGCCCCAGCATTTT. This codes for CASSYGGGNQPQHF.

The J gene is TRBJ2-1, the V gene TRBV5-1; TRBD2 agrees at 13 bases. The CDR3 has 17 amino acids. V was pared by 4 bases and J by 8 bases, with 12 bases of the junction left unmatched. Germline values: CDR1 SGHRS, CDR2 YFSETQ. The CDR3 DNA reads TGCGCCAGCAGCGCGGCTTCCGGACTAGCGGGAGAACATGAGCAGTTCTTC. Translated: CASSAASGLAGEHEQFF.

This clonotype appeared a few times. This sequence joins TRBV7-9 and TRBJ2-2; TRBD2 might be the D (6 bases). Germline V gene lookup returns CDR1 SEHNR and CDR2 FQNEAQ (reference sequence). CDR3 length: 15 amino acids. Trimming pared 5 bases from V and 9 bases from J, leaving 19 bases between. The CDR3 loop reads CASSPPTGDRRELFF. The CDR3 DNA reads TGTGCCAGCAGCCCACCGACGGGGGACCGAAGGGAGCTGTTTTTT. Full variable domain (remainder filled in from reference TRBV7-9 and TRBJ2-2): DTGVSQNPRHKITKRGQNVTFRCDPISEHNRLYWYRQTLGQGPEFLTYFQNEAQLEKSRLLSDRFSAERPKGSFSTLEIQRTEQGDSAMYLCASSPPTGDRRELFFGEGSRLTVL.

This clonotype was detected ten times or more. The CDR3 here is CASALDGLNQPQHF. For the CDR3, the DNA is TGCGCCAGCGCGCTCGACGGGCTAAATCAGCCCCAGCATTTT. The J gene is TRBJ1-5, the V gene TRBV5-1; no definite D call. V lost 7 bases and J lost 4, with 15 bases in between. Germline lookup yields CDR1 SGHRS and CDR2 YFSETQ. The length of the CDR3 is 14 residues.

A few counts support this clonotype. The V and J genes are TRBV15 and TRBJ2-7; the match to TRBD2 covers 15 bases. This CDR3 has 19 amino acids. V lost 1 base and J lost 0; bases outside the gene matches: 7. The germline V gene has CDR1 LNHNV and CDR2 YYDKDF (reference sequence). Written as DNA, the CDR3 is TGTGCCACCAGCAGAGCATCAGGGACTAGCGGGAGGAGCTCCTACGAGCAGTACTTC. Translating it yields CATSRASGTSGRSSYEQYF. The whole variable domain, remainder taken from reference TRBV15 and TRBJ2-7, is DAMVIQNPRYQVTQFGKPVTLSCSQTLNHNVMYWYQQKSSQAPKLLFHYYDKDFNNEADTPDNFQSRRPNTSFCFLDIRSPGLGDTAMYLCATSRASGTSGRSSYEQYFGPGTRLTVT.

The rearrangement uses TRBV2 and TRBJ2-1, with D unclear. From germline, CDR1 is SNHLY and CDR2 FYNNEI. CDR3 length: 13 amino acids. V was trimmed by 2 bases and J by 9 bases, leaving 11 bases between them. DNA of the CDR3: TGTGCCAGCAGTGAATTTACGGCTCTTGAGCAGTTCTTC. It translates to CASSEFTALEQFF.

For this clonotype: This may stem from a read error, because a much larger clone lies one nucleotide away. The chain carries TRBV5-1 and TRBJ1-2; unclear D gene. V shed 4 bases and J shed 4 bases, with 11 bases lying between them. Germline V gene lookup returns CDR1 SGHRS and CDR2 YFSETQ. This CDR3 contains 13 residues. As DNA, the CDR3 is TGCGCCAGCAGCATCGGCAGTAGCTATGGCTACACCTTC. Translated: CASSIGSSYGYTF.

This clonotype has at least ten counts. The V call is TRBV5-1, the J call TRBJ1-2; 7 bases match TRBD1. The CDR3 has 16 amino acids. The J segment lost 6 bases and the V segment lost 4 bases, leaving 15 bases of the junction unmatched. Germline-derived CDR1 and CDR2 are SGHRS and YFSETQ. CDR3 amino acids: CASSLQETGYQDGYTF. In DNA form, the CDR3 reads TGCGCCAGCAGCCTACAGGAGACAGGGTATCAGGATGGCTACACCTTC.

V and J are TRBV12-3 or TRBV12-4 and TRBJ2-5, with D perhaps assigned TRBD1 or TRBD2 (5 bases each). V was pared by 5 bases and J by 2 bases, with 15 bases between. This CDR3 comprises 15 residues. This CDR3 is CASSRTPGQQETQYF. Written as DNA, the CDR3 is TGTGCCAGCAGTCGGACTCCCGGACAACAAGAGACCCAGTACTTC.

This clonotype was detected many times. The CDR3 reads CASSSGGGLGTEAFF. For the CDR3, the DNA is TGTGCCAGCAGCTCCGGGGGAGGCCTTGGAACTGAAGCTTTCTTT. The chain employs TRBV3-1 and TRBJ1-1; D possibly corresponds to TRBD1 (5 bases). Germline assignment: CDR1 LGHDT and CDR2 YNNKEL (reference sequence). The CDR3 covers 15 residues. Trimming took off 5 bases at V and 5 bases at J, with 18 bases between the two ends. Full variable domain (rest looked up from reference TRBV3-1 and TRBJ1-1): DTAVSQTPKYLVTQMGNDKSIKCEQNLGHDTMYWYKQDSKKFLKIMFSYNNKELIINETVPNRFSPKSPDKAHLNLHINSLELGDSAVYFCASSSGGGLGTEAFFGQGTRLTVV.

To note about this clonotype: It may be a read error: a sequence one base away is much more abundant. The CDR3 sequence: CSATFLVRGYDTQNF. The CDR3 DNA reads TGCAGTGCTACATTTTTGGTTAGAGGGTATGATACGCAGAATTTT. The rearrangement uses TRBV20-1 and TRBJ2-3; D possibly corresponds to TRBD2 (5 bases). The CDR3 is 15 residues long. The germline gives CDR1 DFQATT, CDR2 SNEGSKA (reference sequence).

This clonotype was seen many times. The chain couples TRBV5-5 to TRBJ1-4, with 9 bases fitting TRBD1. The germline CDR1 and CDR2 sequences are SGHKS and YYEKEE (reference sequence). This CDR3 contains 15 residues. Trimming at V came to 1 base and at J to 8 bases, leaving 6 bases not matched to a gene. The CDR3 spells CASSLLGQGGEKLFF. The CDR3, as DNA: TGTGCCAGCAGCTTGTTGGGACAGGGAGGCGAAAAACTGTTTTTT.

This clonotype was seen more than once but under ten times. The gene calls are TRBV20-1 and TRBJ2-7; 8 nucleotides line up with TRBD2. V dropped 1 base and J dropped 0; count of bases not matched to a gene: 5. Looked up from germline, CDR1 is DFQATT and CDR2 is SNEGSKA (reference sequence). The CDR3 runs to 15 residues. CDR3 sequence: CSARGTAGDSYEQYF. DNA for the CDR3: TGCAGTGCTAGAGGAACAGCGGGGGACTCCTACGAGCAGTACTTC.

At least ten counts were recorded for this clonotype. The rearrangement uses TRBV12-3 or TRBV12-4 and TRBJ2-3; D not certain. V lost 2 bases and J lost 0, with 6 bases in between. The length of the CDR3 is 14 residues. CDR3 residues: CASSLFPSTDTQYF. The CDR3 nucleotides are TGTGCCAGCAGTTTATTCCCCAGCACAGATACGCAGTATTTT.

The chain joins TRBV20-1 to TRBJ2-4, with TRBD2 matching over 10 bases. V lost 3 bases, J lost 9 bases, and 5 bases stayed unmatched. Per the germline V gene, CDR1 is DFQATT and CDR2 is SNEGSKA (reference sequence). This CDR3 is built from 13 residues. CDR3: CSASPSGSIIQYF. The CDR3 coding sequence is TGCAGTGCTAGTCCTAGCGGGAGCATCATTCAGTACTTC.

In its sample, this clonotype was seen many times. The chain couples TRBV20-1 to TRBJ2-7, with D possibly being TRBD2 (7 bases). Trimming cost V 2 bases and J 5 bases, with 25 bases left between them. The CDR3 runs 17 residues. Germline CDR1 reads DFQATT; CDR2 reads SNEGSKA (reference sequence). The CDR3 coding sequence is TGCAGTGCTAGATACGGACAGTATACTAGCGCTAATAACGAGCAGTACTTC. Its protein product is CSARYGQYTSANNEQYF.